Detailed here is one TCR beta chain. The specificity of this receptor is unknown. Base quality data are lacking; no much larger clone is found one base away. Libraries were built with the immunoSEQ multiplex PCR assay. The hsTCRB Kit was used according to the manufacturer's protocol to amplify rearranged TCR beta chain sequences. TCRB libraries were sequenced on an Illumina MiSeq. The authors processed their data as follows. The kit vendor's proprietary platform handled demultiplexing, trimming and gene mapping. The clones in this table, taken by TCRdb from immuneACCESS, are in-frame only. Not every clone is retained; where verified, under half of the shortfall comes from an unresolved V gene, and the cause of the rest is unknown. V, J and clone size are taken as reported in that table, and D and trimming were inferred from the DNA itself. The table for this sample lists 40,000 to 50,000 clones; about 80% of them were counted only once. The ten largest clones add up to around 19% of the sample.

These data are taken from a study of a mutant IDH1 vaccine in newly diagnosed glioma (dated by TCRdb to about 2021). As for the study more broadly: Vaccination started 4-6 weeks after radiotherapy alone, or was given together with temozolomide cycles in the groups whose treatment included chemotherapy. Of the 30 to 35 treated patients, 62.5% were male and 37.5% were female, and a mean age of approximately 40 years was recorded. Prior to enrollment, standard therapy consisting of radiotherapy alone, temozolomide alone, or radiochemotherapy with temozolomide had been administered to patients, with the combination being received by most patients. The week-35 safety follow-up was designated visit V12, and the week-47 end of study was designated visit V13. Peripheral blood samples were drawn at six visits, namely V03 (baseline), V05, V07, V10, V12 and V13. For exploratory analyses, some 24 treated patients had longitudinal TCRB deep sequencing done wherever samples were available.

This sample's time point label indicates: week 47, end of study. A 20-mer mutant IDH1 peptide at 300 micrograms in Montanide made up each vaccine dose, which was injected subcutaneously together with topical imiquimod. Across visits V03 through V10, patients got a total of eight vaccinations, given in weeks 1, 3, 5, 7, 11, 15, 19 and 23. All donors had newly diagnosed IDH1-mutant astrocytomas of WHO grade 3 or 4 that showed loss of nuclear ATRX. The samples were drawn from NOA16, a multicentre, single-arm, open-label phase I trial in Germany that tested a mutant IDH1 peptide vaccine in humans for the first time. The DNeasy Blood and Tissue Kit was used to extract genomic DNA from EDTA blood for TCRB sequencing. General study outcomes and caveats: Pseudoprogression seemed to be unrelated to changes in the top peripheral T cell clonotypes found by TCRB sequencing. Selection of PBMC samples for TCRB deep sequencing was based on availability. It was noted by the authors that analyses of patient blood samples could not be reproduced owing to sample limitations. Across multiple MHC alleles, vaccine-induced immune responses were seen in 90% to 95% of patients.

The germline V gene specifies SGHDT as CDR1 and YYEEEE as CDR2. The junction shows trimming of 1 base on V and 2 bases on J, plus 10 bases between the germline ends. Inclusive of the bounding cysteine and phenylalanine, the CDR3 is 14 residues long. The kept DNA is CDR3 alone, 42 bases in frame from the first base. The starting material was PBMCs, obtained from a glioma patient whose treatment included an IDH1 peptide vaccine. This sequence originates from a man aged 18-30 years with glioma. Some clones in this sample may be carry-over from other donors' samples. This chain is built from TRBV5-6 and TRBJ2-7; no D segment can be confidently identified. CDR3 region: CASSLYGVTYEQYF. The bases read TGTGCCAGCAGCTTGTATGGGGTTACCTACGAGCAGTACTTC. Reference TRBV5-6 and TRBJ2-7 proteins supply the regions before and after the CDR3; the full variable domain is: DAGVTQSPTHLIKTRGQQVTLRCSPKSGHDTVSWYQQALGQGPQFIFQYYEEEERQRGNFPDRFSGHQFPNYSSELNVNALLLGDSALYLCASSLYGVTYEQYFGPGTRLTVT.